This is a list of T cell receptor beta chains from one sample in a study of T cells in Graves' hyperthyroidism and ophthalmopathy. TCRdb processed the multiplex PCR reads anew with MiXCR; each CDR3 protein has one entry. The data contain around 420,000 distinct CDR3 sequences, roughly an eighth of them singletons. Sequenced: blood. Every receptor here comes from a woman between 18 and 29 years old with Graves' hyperthyroidism. Both conserved end residues are part of each CDR3. A D gene is named only where the DNA matches it firmly. Size values are once, few and many counts, or a class for expanded clones, and some rows have none.

>TRBD2|.|TRBV7-8|TRBJ2-7
TGTGCCAGCAGCTTTTCCGGCACTAGCGCCATGGGCGAGCAGTACTTC
CASSFSGTSAMGEQYF
>TRBD2|many|TRBV28|TRBJ2-1
TGTGCCAGCAGTTCGTTCCGGCTCCGTACGGGAGGAAATTACAATGAGCAGTTCTTC
CASSSFRLRTGGNYNEQFF
>TRBD1|.|TRBV7-8|TRBJ1-2
TGTGCCAGCAGCCCCGGGACAGGGGGCTACTATGGCTACACCTTC
CASSPGTGGYYGYTF
>.|few|TRBV11-2|TRBJ1-2
TGTGCCAGCAGCTCTTCACGGAACTATGGCTACACCTTC
CASSSSRNYGYTF
>TRBD1|.|TRBV5-1|TRBJ2-5
TGCGCCAGCAGCATACAGGGGGACCAGGTGGAGACCCAGTACTTC
CASSIQGDQVETQYF
>.|.|TRBV20-1|TRBJ2-7
TGCAGTGCTAAAAACAGGGTTGGATCCTACGAGCAGTACTTC
CSAKNRVGSYEQYF
>.|few|TRBV19|TRBJ2-1
TGTGCCAGTAGTATTCCCAGGGGGGCCGCGCACAATGAGCAGTTCTTC
CASSIPRGAAHNEQFF
>TRBD1|many|TRBV20-1|TRBJ2-7
TGCAGTGCTAGACCCCCGGGGACAGAAACGCGCTACGAGCAGTACTTC
CSARPPGTETRYEQYF
>.|.|TRBV6-1|TRBJ2-6
TGTGCCAGCAGTGAGTTCCGGCCTCCTGGGGCCAACGTCCTGACTTTC
CASSEFRPPGANVLTF
>TRBD2|many|TRBV30|TRBJ2-3
TGTGCCTGGAGTGGAGGGACTAGCGGGGGCAGCACAGATACGCAGTATTTT
CAWSGGTSGGSTDTQYF
>TRBD2|many|TRBV29-1|TRBJ2-5
TGCAGCGTTGGGAGAGCGGGGGCAGGGGAGACCCAGTACTTC
CSVGRAGAGETQYF
>.|.|TRBV6-1|TRBJ2-2
TGTGCCAGCAGTTGGTCGGGAATTTCGTCCGGGGAGCTGTTTTTT
CASSWSGISSGELFF
>TRBD1|few|TRBV29-1|TRBJ2-7
TGCAGCGTTTTTTCGAGACAGGGATCGATTTCCTACGAGCAGTACTTC
CSVFSRQGSISYEQYF
>TRBD1|many|TRBV13|TRBJ2-7
TGTGCCAGCAGCACTAGGGACAGTACCTACGAGCAGTACTTC
CASSTRDSTYEQYF
>.|many|TRBV27|TRBJ1-6
TGTGCCAGCAGTTTAGCCTCGAGAGGAATCACCAATTCACCCCTCCACTTT
CASSLASRGITNSPLHF
>.|few|TRBV29-1|TRBJ1-2
TGCAGCGTTGAACATCAGGGGTTCGGCTATGGCTACACCTTC
CSVEHQGFGYGYTF
>TRBD2|few|TRBV6-2/TRBV6-3|TRBJ2-7
TGTGCCAGCAGTTACTCCGGGACTAGCGGGAGCGAGCAGTACTTC
CASSYSGTSGSEQYF
>TRBD1|many|TRBV10-3|TRBJ2-7
TGTGCCAGCAGAGACCCACAGGGGATAGGCTACGAGCAGTACTTC
CASRDPQGIGYEQYF
>.|.|TRBV7-2|TRBJ1-6
TGTGCCAGCAGACAGTCACTTAAAGGACATCCTAATAGGCGGGCCCTCCACTTT
CASRQSLKGHPNRRALHF